The next 28 T cell receptor beta chains were all read from a single sample in a study of control samples from healthy donors and cancer patients. Using immunoSEQ multiplex PCR, the repertoire was profiled, and TCRdb retains in-frame clones only, with some absent. Here the sample spans 150,000 to 200,000 clones, around 93% being singletons. The sample was blood. The receptors derive from a woman aged 55-70 years in good health.

This chain connects TRBV2 to TRBJ1-2, with 8 positions matching TRBD1. J was trimmed by 6 bases and V by 8 bases; bases with no gene match: 11. The CDR3 covers 14 residues. Per the germline V gene, CDR1 is SNHLY and CDR2 is FYNNEI. The CDR3 here is CASSVVQGADGYTF. The DNA for the CDR3 is TGTGCCAGCTCGGTGGTCCAGGGGGCGGATGGCTACACCTTC.

This rearrangement joins TRBV11-2 to TRBJ2-1; TRBD2 matches 11 bases. Per the germline V gene, CDR1 is SGHAT and CDR2 is FQNNGV. The CDR3 extends over 16 amino acids. Trimming cost V 2 bases and J 9 bases; bases outside gene matches: 9. The CDR3 region has the DNA TGTGCCAGCAGCTTAACGGGACTAGCGGACCGTATTGAGCAGTTCTTC. As protein: CASSLTGLADRIEQFF.

The rearrangement links TRBV7-9 to TRBJ1-1; tentative D call: TRBD1 (6 bases). Germline V CDR1 and CDR2: SEHNR, FQNEAQ (reference sequence). Trimming took off 5 bases at V and 3 bases at J, with 13 bases between the two ends. The CDR3 consists of 14 residues. DNA for the CDR3: TGTGCCAGCAGCGGCCGGACAGACTACACTGAAGCTTTCTTT. Its protein is CASSGRTDYTEAFF.

This clone was recorded only once. The J gene is TRBJ1-5, the V gene TRBV28; D perhaps matches TRBD1 (6 bases). The V end was cut by 3 bases, the J end by 0 bases, with 15 bases between. CDR1 MDHEN and CDR2 SYDVKM come from the germline V gene. This CDR3 spans 17 amino acids. CDR3 coding DNA: TGTGCCAGCAGTTTCACGGGGGCTCAGTATAGCAATCAGCCCCAGCATTTT. It is translated as CASSFTGAQYSNQPQHF.

The count of this clone is one. This sequence joins TRBV2 and TRBJ1-5; 7 positions agree with TRBD1. Trimming took 3 bases from V and 7 from J; bases not matched to a gene: 9. The CDR3 totals 15 residues. The V gene's germline CDR1 is SNHLY and CDR2 FYNNEI. The CDR3 bases are TGTGCCAGCAGTGAGATCAGGGGGTCCTTGCAGCCCCAGCATTTT. Its translation: CASSEIRGSLQPQHF.

The V gene is TRBV7-9, the J gene TRBJ2-2, with D hard to call. Germline assignment: CDR1 SEHNR and CDR2 FQNEAQ (reference sequence). The CDR3 is 13 residues long. V was pared by 4 bases and J by 5 bases, with 8 bases between. CDR3 amino acids: CASSSPGTGELFF. The CDR3 bases are TGTGCCAGCAGCTCCCCAGGTACCGGGGAGCTGTTTTTT.

The chain uses TRBV9 and TRBJ2-1; a possible D gene is TRBD2 (6 bases). The CDR3 runs to 16 residues. The V and J ends lost 3 bases and 4 bases respectively, with 17 bases between them. Germline loops: CDR1 SGDLS, CDR2 YYNGEE. CDR3 DNA: TGTGCCAGCAGCGAAACCGGGACTCGACCTTACAATGAGCAGTTCTTC. This sequence encodes CASSETGTRPYNEQFF.

This chain connects TRBV19 to TRBJ2-1, with 14 positions matching TRBD2. Germline CDR1 and CDR2: LNHDA and SQIVND (reference sequence). J was trimmed by 3 bases and V by 6 bases; bases with no gene match: 16. CDR3 length: 20 residues. DNA of the CDR3: TGTGCCAGTAGCGATCGGACTAGCGGGGGGTTTTATTCGGTCTACAATGAGCAGTTCTTC. Its translation is CASSDRTSGGFYSVYNEQFF.

The chain has TRBV5-1 and TRBJ1-1; unclear D gene. The V end was cut by 6 bases, the J end by 1 base, with 10 bases between. Germline CDR1 SGHRS, CDR2 YFSETQ. The CDR3 sequence is 13 residues long. CDR3 bases: TGCGCCAGCACGGTCAGTTGGAACACTGAAGCTTTCTTT. Its translation: CASTVSWNTEAFF.

V gene TRBV15 combines with J gene TRBJ2-7; TRBD1 aligns across 7 bases. Germline CDR1 and CDR2: LNHNV and YYDKDF (reference sequence). With V trimmed by 4 bases and J by 0 bases, 6 bases remained unmatched. The CDR3 consists of 15 residues. CDR3 coding DNA: TGTGCCACCAGCATTGGACAGGAAAGCTCCTACGAGCAGTACTTC. This codes for CATSIGQESSYEQYF.

The chain recombines TRBV2 with TRBJ2-3, with 10 bases aligning to TRBD1. J was trimmed by 2 bases and V by 5 bases; bases with no gene match: 7. This CDR3 spans 16 amino acids. The germline gives CDR1 SNHLY, CDR2 FYNNEI. DNA of the CDR3: TGTGCCAGCAGTCGCCAGGGACAGGGGAACACAGATACGCAGTATTTT. Translation: CASSRQGQGNTDTQYF.

The V and J genes are TRBV19 and TRBJ2-5; 10 bases are shared with TRBD1. After removal of 3 bases from V and 7 bases from J, the junction contained 8 bases not matched to a gene. This CDR3 has 15 residues. From germline, CDR1 is LNHDA and CDR2 SQIVND (reference sequence). DNA of the CDR3: TGTGCCAGTAGTATCGACAGGGGGCTAAGGGGGACCCAGTACTTC. Translated, it gives CASSIDRGLRGTQYF.

The rearrangement uses TRBV4-2 and TRBJ2-7; D is perhaps TRBD1 or TRBD2 (6 bases each). The CDR3 covers 16 residues. Trimming removed 2 bases at V and 2 bases at J, with 16 bases between. The V gene's germline CDR1 is LGHNA and CDR2 YNFKEQ. CDR3 DNA sequence: TGTGCCAGCAGCCAAAGTGGCGGGACACCAACCTACGAGCAGTACTTC. The encoded protein is CASSQSGGTPTYEQYF.

The rearrangement links TRBV30 to TRBJ2-7, with D perhaps matching TRBD1 (6 bases). The CDR3 is 12 residues long. V lost 3 bases, J lost 4 bases, and 10 bases lay in between. Per germline, CDR1 GTSNPN and CDR2 SVGIG (reference sequence). The CDR3 coding sequence is TGTGCCTGGAGCATACAGGGTTACGAGCAGTACTTC. The encoded protein is CAWSIQGYEQYF. Looking up the rest from reference TRBV30 and TRBJ2-7 gives the full variable domain: SQTIHQWPATLVQPVGSPLSLECTVEGTSNPNLYWYRQAAGRGLQLLFYSVGIGQISSEVPQNLSASRPQDRQFILSSKKLLLSDSGFYLCAWSIQGYEQYFGPGTRLTVT.

The V and J genes are TRBV6-5 and TRBJ2-1, with D perhaps given as TRBD1 or TRBD2 (5 bases each). Germline CDR1 and CDR2: MNHEY and SVGAGI. Deletions cut 2 bases from V and 7 bases from J, with 18 bases between. There are 16 residues in the CDR3. In DNA form, the CDR3 reads TGTGCCAGCAGTTACACAGGACTTAGGCCTGCTAATGAGCAGTTCTTC. Translated, it gives CASSYTGLRPANEQFF.

J is TRBJ1-1 and V is TRBV11-2; tentative D call: TRBD1 (6 bases). This CDR3 spans 13 amino acids. With 8 bases removed from V and 2 bases from J, the gap between germline ends came to 12 bases. Germline CDR1 is SGHAT and CDR2 is FQNNGV. The CDR3 spells CASATGINTEAFF. The CDR3 region has the DNA TGTGCCAGCGCGACAGGAATAAACACTGAAGCTTTCTTT.

The rearrangement links TRBV5-1 to TRBJ2-7; the match to TRBD2 covers 11 bases. This CDR3 contains 14 residues. CDR1 and CDR2 from the germline V gene are SGHRS and YFSETQ. J was trimmed by 1 base and V by 5 bases; bases with no gene match: 2. CDR3 residues: CASRSSGGSYEQYF. CDR3 nucleotide sequence: TGCGCCAGCAGATCTAGCGGGGGGTCCTACGAGCAGTACTTC.

The gene calls are TRBV3-1 (or the pseudogene TRBV3-2) and TRBJ2-1, with D unresolved. The CDR3 is 14 residues long. Per germline, CDR1 LGHDT and CDR2 YNNKEL (reference sequence). V was cut by 4 bases and J by 9 bases, with 16 bases left in between. The CDR3 is CASSRRTESGEQFF. In DNA, the CDR3 is TGTGCCAGCAGCCGGCGGACGGAGTCGGGTGAGCAGTTCTTC.

The rearrangement uses TRBV7-2 and TRBJ1-1, with TRBD1 matching over 8 bases. Germline V gene sequence: CDR1 SGHTA, CDR2 FQGNSA. The CDR3 has 15 amino acids. V gave up 3 bases and J gave up 1 base; unmatched junction bases: 4. The chain's CDR3 is CASSFMGQANTEAFF. In DNA, the CDR3 is TGTGCCAGCAGCTTTATGGGACAGGCGAACACTGAAGCTTTCTTT.

The rearrangement links TRBV3-1 (or the pseudogene TRBV3-2) to TRBJ1-1; D unresolved. The CDR3 contains 14 residues. V was shortened by 3 bases and J by 4 bases, with 12 bases between the two germline ends. Germline CDR1 reads LGHDT; CDR2 reads YNNKEL (reference sequence). The CDR3 coding sequence is TGTGCCAGCAGCCAGCTAGTCCCGGGCACTGAAGCTTTCTTT. It is translated as CASSQLVPGTEAFF.

The chain recombines TRBV19 with TRBJ2-5; TRBD1 matches 10 bases. Germline lookup yields CDR1 LNHDA and CDR2 SQIVND (reference sequence). Trimming at V came to 5 bases and at J to 4 bases, leaving 13 bases not matched to a gene. The CDR3 has 17 residues. The CDR3 reads CASSPEDRGGIGETQYF. DNA for the CDR3: TGTGCCAGTAGTCCTGAGGACAGGGGGGGTATCGGAGAGACCCAGTACTTC.

A few counts support this clone. This chain joins TRBV11-2 and TRBJ1-4, with a possible D match to TRBD1 (6 bases). CDR3 size: 16 residues. Germline values: CDR1 SGHAT, CDR2 FQNNGV. V lost 5 bases to trimming and J lost 2 bases, with 15 bases between them. DNA of the CDR3: TGTGCCAGCAGCCACCTTAGGGGGAGGACTAATGAAAAACTGTTTTTT. This gives the protein CASSHLRGRTNEKLFF.

This CDR3 is CASSLTMLSYQETQYF. DNA of the CDR3: TGTGCCAGCTCACTTACAATGCTCTCGTACCAAGAGACCCAGTACTTC. The chain links TRBV18 to TRBJ2-5; D is undetermined. Germline-derived CDR1 and CDR2 are KGHSH and LQKENI. Trimming took 4 bases from V and 0 from J, leaving 15 bases between them. This CDR3 is 16 amino acids long.

This chain connects TRBV10-3 to TRBJ1-6, with D tentatively TRBD1 (5 bases). V dropped 1 base and J dropped 9 bases, with 13 bases sitting between them. Germline CDR1 is ENHRY and CDR2 is SYGVKD. This CDR3 spans 15 amino acids. This CDR3 reads CAISEWPDGGSPLHF. Here the CDR3 DNA reads TGTGCCATCAGTGAGTGGCCCGACGGGGGTTCACCCCTCCACTTT.

The rearrangement joins TRBV5-1 to TRBJ1-1; D is unclear. The germline CDR1 and CDR2 sequences are SGHRS and YFSETQ. The V gene lost 3 bases and the J gene lost 1 base, with 10 bases spanning the gap. CDR3 length equals 14 residues. DNA of the CDR3: TGCGCCAGCAGCTACGGAGGTGGGAACACTGAAGCTTTCTTT. Amino acid sequence: CASSYGGGNTEAFF.

The chain joins TRBV3-1 (or the pseudogene TRBV3-2) to TRBJ1-2; weak D call: TRBD1 (5 bases). The CDR3 is made up of 15 amino acids. Germline V CDR1 and CDR2: LGHDT, YNNKEL (reference sequence). The ends were cut back, 4 bases at V and 6 bases at J, with 18 bases in the middle. The CDR3 region is CASSLVPGYSHGYTF. DNA for the CDR3: TGTGCCAGCAGCCTAGTTCCAGGGTATTCCCATGGCTACACCTTC.

CDR3 amino acids: CASSGPGQGYNEQFF. The CDR3 region has the DNA TGTGCCAGCAGTGGTCCGGGACAGGGGTACAATGAGCAGTTCTTC. The chain links TRBV27 to TRBJ2-1; 10 nucleotides agree with TRBD1. The germline CDR1 and CDR2 sequences are MNHEY and SMNVEV (reference sequence). The CDR3 extends over 15 amino acids. J gave up 4 bases and V 5 bases, and 5 bases lay outside the gene matches.

This CDR3 is CASSLAKQGYTEAFF. Here the CDR3 DNA reads TGCGCCAGCAGCTTGGCAAAACAGGGCTACACTGAAGCTTTCTTT. The chain links TRBV5-1 to TRBJ1-1, with D perhaps matching TRBD1 (6 bases). CDR3 length: 15 amino acids. The germline V gene has CDR1 SGHRS and CDR2 YFSETQ. V shed 0 bases and J shed 3 bases, with 12 bases lying between them.